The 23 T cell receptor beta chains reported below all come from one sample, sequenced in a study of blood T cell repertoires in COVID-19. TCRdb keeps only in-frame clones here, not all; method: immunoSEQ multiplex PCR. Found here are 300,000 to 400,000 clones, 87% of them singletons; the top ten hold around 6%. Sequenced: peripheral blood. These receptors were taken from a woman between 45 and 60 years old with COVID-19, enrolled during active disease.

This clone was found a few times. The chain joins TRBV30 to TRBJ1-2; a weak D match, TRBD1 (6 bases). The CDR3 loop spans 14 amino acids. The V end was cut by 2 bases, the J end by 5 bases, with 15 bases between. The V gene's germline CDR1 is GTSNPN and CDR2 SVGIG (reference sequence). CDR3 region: CAWSYRGGSYGYTF. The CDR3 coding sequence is TGTGCCTGGAGTTACCGAGGGGGTTCGTATGGCTACACCTTC.

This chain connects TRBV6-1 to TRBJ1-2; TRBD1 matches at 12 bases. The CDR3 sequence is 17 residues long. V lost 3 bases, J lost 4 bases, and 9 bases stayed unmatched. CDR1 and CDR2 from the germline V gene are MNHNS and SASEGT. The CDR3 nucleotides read TGTGCCAGCAGTGACGGGACAGGGGGCTGGTCACCCTATGGCTACACCTTC. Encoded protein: CASSDGTGGWSPYGYTF.

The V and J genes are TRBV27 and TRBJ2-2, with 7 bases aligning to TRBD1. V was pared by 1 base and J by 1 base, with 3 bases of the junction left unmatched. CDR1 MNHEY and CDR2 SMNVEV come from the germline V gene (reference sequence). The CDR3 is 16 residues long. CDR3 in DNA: TGTGCCAGCAGTTTATTGACAGGGTTGAACACCGGGGAGCTGTTTTTT. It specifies CASSLLTGLNTGELFF.

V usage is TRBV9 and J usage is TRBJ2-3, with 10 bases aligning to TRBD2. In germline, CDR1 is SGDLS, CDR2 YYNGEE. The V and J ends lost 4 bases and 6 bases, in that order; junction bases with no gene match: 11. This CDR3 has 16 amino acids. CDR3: CASSSLAGDLRDTQYF. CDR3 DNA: TGTGCCAGCAGCTCTCTAGCGGGGGACCTCCGGGATACGCAGTATTTT.

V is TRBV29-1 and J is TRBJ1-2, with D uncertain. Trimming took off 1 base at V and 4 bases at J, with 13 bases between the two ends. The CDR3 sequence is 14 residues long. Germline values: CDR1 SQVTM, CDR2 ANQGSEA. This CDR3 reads CSVEGLAVSYGYTF. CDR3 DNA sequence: TGCAGCGTTGAAGGTTTGGCAGTGTCCTATGGCTACACCTTC.

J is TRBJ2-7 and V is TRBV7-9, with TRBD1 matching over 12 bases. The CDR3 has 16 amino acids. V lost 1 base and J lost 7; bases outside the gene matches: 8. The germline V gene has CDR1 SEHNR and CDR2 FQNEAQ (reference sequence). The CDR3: CASSLVVGQGALEQYF. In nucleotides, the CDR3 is TGTGCCAGCAGCTTAGTGGTGGGACAGGGGGCGCTTGAGCAGTACTTC. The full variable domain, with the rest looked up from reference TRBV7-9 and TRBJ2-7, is DTGVSQNPRHKITKRGQNVTFRCDPISEHNRLYWYRQTLGQGPEFLTYFQNEAQLEKSRLLSDRFSAERPKGSFSTLEIQRTEQGDSAMYLCASSLVVGQGALEQYFGPGTRLTVT.

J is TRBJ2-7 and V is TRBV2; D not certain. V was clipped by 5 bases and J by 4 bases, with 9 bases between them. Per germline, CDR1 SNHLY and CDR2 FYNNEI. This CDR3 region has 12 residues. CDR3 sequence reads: CASSPVPYEQYF. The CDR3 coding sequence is TGTGCCAGCAGTCCGGTACCTTACGAGCAGTACTTC.

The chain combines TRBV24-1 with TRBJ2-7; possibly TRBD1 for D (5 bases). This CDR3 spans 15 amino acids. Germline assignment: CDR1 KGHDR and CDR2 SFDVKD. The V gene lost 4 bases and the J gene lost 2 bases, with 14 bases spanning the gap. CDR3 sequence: CATSDPRASTYEQYF. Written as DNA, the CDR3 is TGTGCCACCAGTGACCCCAGGGCGTCGACCTACGAGCAGTACTTC.

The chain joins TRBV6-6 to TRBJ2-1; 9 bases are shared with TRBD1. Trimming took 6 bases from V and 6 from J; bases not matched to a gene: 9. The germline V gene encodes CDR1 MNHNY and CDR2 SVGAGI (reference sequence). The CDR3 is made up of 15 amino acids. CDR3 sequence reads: CASRGTGTGSNEQFF. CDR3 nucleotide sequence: TGTGCCAGCAGGGGTACCGGGACAGGGAGCAATGAGCAGTTCTTC.

The CDR3 nucleotides read TGTGCCAGCAGTCGTGCGATCACGGGGGCAGATACGCAGTATTTT. Translating gives CASSRAITGADTQYF. The chain joins TRBV27 to TRBJ2-3; a weak D match, TRBD2 (6 bases). CDR3 length: 15 amino acids. The germline gives CDR1 MNHEY, CDR2 SMNVEV (reference sequence). Trimming took 5 bases from V and 4 from J, leaving 16 bases between them.

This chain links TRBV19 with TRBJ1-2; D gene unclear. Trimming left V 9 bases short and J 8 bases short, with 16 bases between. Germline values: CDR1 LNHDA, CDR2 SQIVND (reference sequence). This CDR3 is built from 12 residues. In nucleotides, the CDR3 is TGTGCCAGCCGAAACGGAGGTGACGGCTACACCTTC. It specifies CASRNGGDGYTF. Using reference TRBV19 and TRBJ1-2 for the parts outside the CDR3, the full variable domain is DGGITQSPKYLFRKEGQNVTLSCEQNLNHDAMYWYRQDPGQGLRLIYYSQIVNDFQKGDIAEGYSVSREKKESFPLTVTSAQKNPTAFYLCASRNGGDGYTFGSGTRLTVV.

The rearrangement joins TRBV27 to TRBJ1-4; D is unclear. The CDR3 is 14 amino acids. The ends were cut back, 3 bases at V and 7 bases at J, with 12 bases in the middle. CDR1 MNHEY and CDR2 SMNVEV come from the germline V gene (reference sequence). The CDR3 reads CASSFRVNTEKLFF. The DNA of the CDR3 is TGTGCCAGCAGTTTCCGGGTCAATACTGAAAAACTGTTTTTT.

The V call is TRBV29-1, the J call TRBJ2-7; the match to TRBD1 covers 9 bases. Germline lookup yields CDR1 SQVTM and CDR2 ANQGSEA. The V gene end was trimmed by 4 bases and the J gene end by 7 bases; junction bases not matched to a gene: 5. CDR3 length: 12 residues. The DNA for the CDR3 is TGCAGCGTTGGGGACAGGGTGGGAGAGCAGTACTTC. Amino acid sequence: CSVGDRVGEQYF.

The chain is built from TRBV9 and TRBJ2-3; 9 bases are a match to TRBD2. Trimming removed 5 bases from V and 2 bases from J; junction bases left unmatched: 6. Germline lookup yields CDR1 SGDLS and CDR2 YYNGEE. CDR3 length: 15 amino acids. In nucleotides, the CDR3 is TGTGCCAGCAGGTTGCGGGAGGGCCCCACAGATACGCAGTATTTT. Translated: CASRLREGPTDTQYF.

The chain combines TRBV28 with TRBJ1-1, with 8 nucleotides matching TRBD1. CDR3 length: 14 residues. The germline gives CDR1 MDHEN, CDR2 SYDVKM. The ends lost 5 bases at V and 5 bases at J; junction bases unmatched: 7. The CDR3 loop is CASSPGQGWTEAFF. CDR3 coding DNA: TGTGCCAGCAGTCCTGGACAGGGCTGGACTGAAGCTTTCTTT.

In DNA, the CDR3 is TGTGCCAGCAGCTTACCCCACGGGAGTGATCAAGCAACCGGGGAGCTGTTTTTT. Translation: CASSLPHGSDQATGELFF. The V and J genes are TRBV5-4 and TRBJ2-2; D might be TRBD2 (6 bases). The length of the CDR3 is 18 residues. CDR1 is SGHNT, CDR2 YYREEE, per germline (reference sequence). V was clipped by 2 bases and J by 5 bases, with 22 bases between them.

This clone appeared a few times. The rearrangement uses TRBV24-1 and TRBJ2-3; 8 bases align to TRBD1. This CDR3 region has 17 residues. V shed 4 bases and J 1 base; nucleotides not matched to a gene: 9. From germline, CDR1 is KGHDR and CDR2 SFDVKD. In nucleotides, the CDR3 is TGTGCCACCAGTGACCCGACAGGGGCCTTGGGCACAGATACGCAGTATTTT. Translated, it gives CATSDPTGALGTDTQYF.

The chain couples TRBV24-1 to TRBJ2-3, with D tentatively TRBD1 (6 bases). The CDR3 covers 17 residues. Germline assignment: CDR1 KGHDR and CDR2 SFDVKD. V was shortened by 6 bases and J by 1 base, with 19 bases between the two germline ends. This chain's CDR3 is CATSNPGHGFGTDTQYF. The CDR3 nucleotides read TGTGCCACCAGTAATCCGGGACATGGGTTTGGCACAGATACGCAGTATTTT.

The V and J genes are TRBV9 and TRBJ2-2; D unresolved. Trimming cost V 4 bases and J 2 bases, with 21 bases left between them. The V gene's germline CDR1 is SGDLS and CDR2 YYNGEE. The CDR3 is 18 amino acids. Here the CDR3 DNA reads TGTGCCAGCAGCCCATCAGTCTTTGCGGAACCAAACACCGGGGAGCTGTTTTTT. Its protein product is CASSPSVFAEPNTGELFF.

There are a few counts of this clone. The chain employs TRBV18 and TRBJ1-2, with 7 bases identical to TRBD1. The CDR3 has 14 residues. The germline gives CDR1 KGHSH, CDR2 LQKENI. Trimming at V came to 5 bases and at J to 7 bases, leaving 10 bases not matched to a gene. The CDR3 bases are TGTGCCAGCTCAGCCCAACAGGGGACGGGTGGCTACACCTTC. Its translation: CASSAQQGTGGYTF.

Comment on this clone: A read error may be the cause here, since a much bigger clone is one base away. Here the CDR3 reads CASSSRQGSYEQYF. The CDR3 DNA is TGTGCCAGCAGCTCCCGACAGGGATCCTACGAGCAGTACTTC. This chain connects TRBV7-6 to TRBJ2-7, with 7 positions matching TRBD1. Germline CDR1 is SGHVS and CDR2 is FNYEAQ. V shed 4 bases and J 1 base; nucleotides not matched to a gene: 4. The CDR3 is 14 residues long.

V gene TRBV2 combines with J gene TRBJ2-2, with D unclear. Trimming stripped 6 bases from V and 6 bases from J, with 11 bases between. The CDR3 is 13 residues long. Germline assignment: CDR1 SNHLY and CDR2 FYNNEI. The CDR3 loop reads CASSGSRPGELFF. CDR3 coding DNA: TGTGCCAGCAGCGGTTCTAGGCCCGGGGAGCTGTTTTTT.

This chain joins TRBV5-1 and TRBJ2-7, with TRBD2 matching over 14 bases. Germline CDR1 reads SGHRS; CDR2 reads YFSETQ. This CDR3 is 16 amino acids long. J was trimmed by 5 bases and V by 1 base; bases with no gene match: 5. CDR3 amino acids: CASSLTGLAGANEQYF. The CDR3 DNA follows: TGCGCCAGCAGCTTGACGGGACTAGCGGGAGCAAACGAGCAGTACTTC.